This TCR beta chain derives from a study of blood T cell repertoires in COVID-19. CDR1 MNHEY and CDR2 SMNVEV come from the germline V gene (reference sequence). This CDR3 spans 14 amino acids. Trimming pared 2 bases from V and 2 bases from J, leaving 9 bases between. This table comes from immunoSEQ multiplex PCR, and its TCRdb copy is limited to in-frame clones, with some not included. The sample contains roughly 300,000 clones, less than 90% of which appear only once. The sequence came from a woman in her twenties or thirties with COVID-19, enrolled during active disease. Sample: peripheral blood. V and J are TRBV27 and TRBJ2-5, with a tentative D call TRBD1 (5 bases). CDR3 in amino acids: CASSLKSGQETQYF. DNA of the CDR3: TGTGCCAGCAGTTTAAAGTCAGGGCAAGAGACCCAGTACTTC.